This passage covers 25 T cell receptor beta chains from one sample sequenced in a study of T cells in Graves' hyperthyroidism and ophthalmopathy. Amplification targeted TCR beta CDR3 regions from RNA transcripts. Researchers ran a first-round RT-PCR on the TCR CDR3 using the HTBI primer set. TCRdb analysed the multiplex PCR reads with MiXCR anew, one entry per CDR3 protein. This sample has approximately 720,000 distinct CDR3 sequences, with 15% to 20% found just once. Sequenced input: blood. Receptors were obtained from a woman between 50 and 59 years old with Graves' hyperthyroidism that later progressed to Graves' ophthalmopathy.

This chain connects TRBV14 to TRBJ1-1, with D possibly TRBD1 on 5 matching bases. CDR3 length equals 13 residues. V dropped 0 bases and J dropped 7 bases, with 9 bases sitting between them. The germline V gene has CDR1 SGHDN and CDR2 FVKESK. CDR3 sequence reads: CASSQEWGNEAFF. In nucleotides, the CDR3 is TGTGCCAGCAGCCAAGAGTGGGGGAATGAAGCTTTCTTT.

This chain uses TRBV20-1 with TRBJ2-3, with 7 bases fitting TRBD2. Per germline, CDR1 DFQATT and CDR2 SNEGSKA (reference sequence). V shed 5 bases, J shed 6 bases, and the junction held 17 bases outside the gene matches. The CDR3 loop spans 16 amino acids. In DNA form, the CDR3 reads TGCAGTGCTCCCCAAGGGGCGGGGGACCTCGGGGATACGCAGTATTTT. Translated, it gives CSAPQGAGDLGDTQYF.

The rearrangement joins TRBV27 to TRBJ1-2; unclear D gene. The CDR3 runs to 12 residues. The V and J ends lost 2 bases and 3 bases respectively, with 4 bases between them. Germline V gives CDR1 MNHEY, CDR2 SMNVEV (reference sequence). The CDR3: CASSLPDYGYTF. The CDR3 DNA follows: TGTGCCAGCAGTTTACCCGACTATGGCTACACCTTC.

This clonotype was detected many times. This sequence joins TRBV27 and TRBJ1-1; 7 nucleotides agree with TRBD1. J was trimmed by 11 bases and V by 4 bases; bases with no gene match: 7. The CDR3 extends over 12 amino acids. Germline assignment: CDR1 MNHEY and CDR2 SMNVEV (reference sequence). This CDR3 reads CASSSTGNTAFF. The CDR3 DNA follows: TGTGCCAGCAGTTCGACAGGGAATACGGCTTTCTTT.

In the case of this clonotype: A read error may account for a junction end that differs from germline. The CDR3 region is CVSSPRQGNTEAFF. The CDR3 coding sequence is TGCGTCAGCAGCCCAAGACAGGGGAACACTGAAGCTTTCTTT. The chain couples TRBV4-1 to TRBJ1-1; 7 positions match TRBD1. The germline V gene encodes CDR1 MGHRA and CDR2 YSYEKL. CDR3 length: 14 amino acids.

The chain combines TRBV20-1 with TRBJ2-3; 9 positions match TRBD2. Germline V gene data show CDR1 as DFQATT and CDR2 as SNEGSKA (reference sequence). CDR3 length equals 14 residues. Germline trimming cut 5 bases from V and 5 bases from J; bases unmatched to any gene: 8. DNA for the CDR3: TGCAGTGCTCAAGCGGGGGGCCCTAGAGATACGCAGTATTTT. Protein sequence: CSAQAGGPRDTQYF.

This clonotype showed up just a few times. The rearrangement joins TRBV14 to TRBJ1-1; D gene unclear. The CDR3 has 14 residues. V was trimmed by 3 bases and J by 4 bases, leaving 12 bases between them. Per the germline V gene, CDR1 is SGHDN and CDR2 is FVKESK. The CDR3 loop is CASSQGGWGTEAFF. In DNA, the CDR3 is TGTGCCAGCAGCCAGGGAGGGTGGGGCACTGAAGCTTTCTTT.

This clonotype was found many times. This sequence joins TRBV2 and TRBJ2-7, with 8 bases that match TRBD1. Trimming removed 6 bases from V and 4 bases from J; junction bases left unmatched: 8. Germline loops: CDR1 SNHLY, CDR2 FYNNEI. The length of the CDR3 is 14 residues. CDR3 in amino acids: CASREPGGSYEQYF. As DNA, the CDR3 is TGTGCCAGCAGAGAGCCAGGGGGCAGTTACGAGCAGTACTTC.

The gene calls are TRBV19 and TRBJ2-1, with D possibly matching TRBD1 (5 bases). The CDR3 length is 14 residues. V lost 5 bases, J lost 5 bases, and 13 bases lay in between. Germline V gene lookup returns CDR1 LNHDA and CDR2 SQIVND (reference sequence). The CDR3 nucleotides are TGTGCCAGTAGTCGGATCTTAGGGGACAATGAGCAGTTCTTC. The encoded protein is CASSRILGDNEQFF.

This clonotype showed up just a few times. This chain connects TRBV6-1 to TRBJ1-1, with a possible D match to TRBD1 (6 bases). Germline CDR1 is MNHNS and CDR2 is SASEGT. V gave up 5 bases and J gave up 0 bases, with 25 bases separating them. This CDR3 spans 19 amino acids. The CDR3 spells CASSSGTSHGGSMNTEAFF. CDR3 sequence (DNA): TGTGCCAGCAGTTCCGGGACATCCCATGGAGGGTCTATGAACACTGAAGCTTTCTTT.

This clonotype was detected many times. The chain carries TRBV11-2 and TRBJ1-1; tentative D call: TRBD1 (5 bases). The V end was cut by 3 bases, the J end by 8 bases, with 10 bases between. Germline CDR1 is SGHAT and CDR2 is FQNNGV. This CDR3 region has 12 residues. The CDR3 region has the DNA TGTGCCAGCAGCTTGGCTGGGACGGAAGCTTTCTTT. As protein: CASSLAGTEAFF. Variable domain in full (rest from reference TRBV11-2 and TRBJ1-1): EAGVAQSPRYKIIEKRQSVAFWCNPISGHATLYWYQQILGQGPKLLIQFQNNGVVDDSQLPKDRFSAERLKGVDSTLKIQPAKLEDSAVYLCASSLAGTEAFFGQGTRLTVV.

This clonotype appeared a single time. Here the CDR3 omits its conserved ending phenylalanine or tryptophan, so a read error is the likely source. CDR3 loop: CATSRTGNYGYTS. Written as DNA, the CDR3 is TGTGCCACCAGCAGGACCGGTAACTATGGCTACACCTCC. The rearrangement links TRBV15 to TRBJ1-2, with D unresolved. CDR3 length: 13 amino acids. Germline V gene lookup returns CDR1 LNHNV and CDR2 YYDKDF (reference sequence). V dropped 3 bases and J dropped 1 base, with 6 bases sitting between them.

This chain connects TRBV5-4 to TRBJ2-1; D call uncertain. Germline CDR1 reads SGHNT; CDR2 reads YYREEE (reference sequence). The CDR3 length is 12 residues. Trimming took 4 bases from V and 5 from J, leaving 7 bases between them. This chain's CDR3 is CASSLPNNEQFF. The CDR3 nucleotides are TGTGCCAGCAGCCTCCCAAACAATGAGCAGTTCTTC.

In this sample, this clonotype turned up many times. V and J are TRBV6-1 and TRBJ1-5; no clear D gene. Germline values: CDR1 MNHNS, CDR2 SASEGT. V lost 3 bases to trimming and J lost 7 bases, with 16 bases between them. This CDR3 contains 15 residues. The CDR3 coding sequence is TGTGCCAGCAGTGACTTCTCCCCCGGGAGGCAGCCCCAGCATTTT. Its protein is CASSDFSPGRQPQHF.

This clonotype has at least ten counts. The V gene is TRBV30, the J gene TRBJ1-2; a weak D match, TRBD1 (6 bases). The germline V and J ends were trimmed by 4 bases and 6 bases, with 15 bases remaining between them. CDR1 and CDR2 (germline): GTSNPN, SVGIG (reference sequence). The CDR3 length is 13 residues. The CDR3 reads CAWTPGRDNGYTF. CDR3 nucleotide sequence: TGTGCCTGGACACCCGGCAGGGACAATGGCTACACCTTC. Supplemented by reference TRBV30 and TRBJ1-2, the full variable domain reads SQTIHQWPATLVQPVGSPLSLECTVEGTSNPNLYWYRQAAGRGLQLLFYSVGIGQISSEVPQNLSASRPQDRQFILSSKKLLLSDSGFYLCAWTPGRDNGYTFGSGTRLTVV.

The rearrangement joins TRBV10-3 to TRBJ2-5, with 9 positions matching TRBD2. The germline V gene has CDR1 ENHRY and CDR2 SYGVKD. The CDR3 runs to 17 residues. Unmatched junction bases numbered 11, after V lost 4 bases and J lost 2 bases. The CDR3 DNA sequence: TGTGCCATCAGTGCAATAGCGGGGGCGATGATTCAAGAGACCCAGTACTTC. As protein: CAISAIAGAMIQETQYF.

This clonotype was seen a few times. Here the CDR3 reads CASSLWGADTEAFF. CDR3 nucleotide sequence: TGTGCCAGCAGCTTATGGGGGGCGGACACTGAAGCTTTCTTT. This chain links TRBV7-9 with TRBJ1-1; D might be TRBD1 (6 bases). The length of the CDR3 is 14 residues. Germline loops: CDR1 SEHNR, CDR2 FQNEAQ (reference sequence). V was cut by 2 bases and J by 3 bases, with 10 bases left in between.

This sequence joins TRBV7-9 and TRBJ1-5; 7 bases are shared with TRBD1. Germline trimming cut 4 bases from V and 2 bases from J; bases unmatched to any gene: 8. Germline V lookup: CDR1 SEHNR, CDR2 FQNEAQ (reference sequence). The CDR3 totals 16 residues. The chain's CDR3 is CASSSPGGRGNQPQHF. The DNA of the CDR3 is TGTGCCAGCAGCTCCCCAGGGGGGCGAGGCAATCAGCCCCAGCATTTT. Based on the CDR3 plus reference TRBV7-9 and TRBJ1-5, the full variable domain is DTGVSQNPRHKITKRGQNVTFRCDPISEHNRLYWYRQTLGQGPEFLTYFQNEAQLEKSRLLSDRFSAERPKGSFSTLEIQRTEQGDSAMYLCASSSPGGRGNQPQHFGDGTRLSIL.

This clonotype was counted only a few times. The genes are TRBV15 and TRBJ1-3; D gene ambiguous. Per germline, CDR1 LNHNV and CDR2 YYDKDF (reference sequence). The length of the CDR3 is 14 residues. V was pared by 0 bases and J by 1 base, with 4 bases between. The CDR3 is CATSRDRSGNTIYF. The CDR3 DNA follows: TGTGCCACCAGCAGAGATCGGTCTGGAAACACCATATATTTT.

The rearrangement uses TRBV9 and TRBJ2-1; D is tentatively TRBD1 or TRBD2 (6 bases each). Looked up from germline, CDR1 is SGDLS and CDR2 is YYNGEE. V shed 0 bases and J shed 8 bases, with 24 bases lying between them. The CDR3 contains 18 residues. The CDR3 region has the DNA TGTGCCAGCAGCGTAGCCGGAGGGACCAGGGGCTTTGTCCATGAGCAGTTCTTC. Its translation is CASSVAGGTRGFVHEQFF.

This clonotype was seen at least ten times. The genes are TRBV11-1 and TRBJ1-2; D is uncertain. The CDR3 runs 14 residues. Germline CDR1 and CDR2: SGHAT and FQDESV (reference sequence). The germline V and J ends were trimmed by 5 bases and 4 bases, with 14 bases remaining between them. As DNA, the CDR3 is TGTGCCAGCAGCAGCGACTTGACAAGCTATGGCTACACCTTC. It codes for CASSSDLTSYGYTF. Variable domain in full (rest from reference TRBV11-1 and TRBJ1-2): EAEVAQSPRYKITEKSQAVAFWCDPISGHATLYWYRQILGQGPELLVQFQDESVVDDSQLPKDRFSAERLKGVDSTLKIQPAELGDSAMYLCASSSDLTSYGYTFGSGTRLTVV.

The chain has TRBV20-1 and TRBJ1-5; TRBD1 might be the D (6 bases). The V gene lost 3 bases and the J gene lost 2 bases, with 11 bases spanning the gap. Germline V gene data show CDR1 as DFQATT and CDR2 as SNEGSKA (reference sequence). This CDR3 region has 14 residues. This CDR3 is CSASGRGGNQPQHF. In DNA, the CDR3 is TGCAGTGCTAGCGGCAGGGGAGGCAATCAGCCCCAGCATTTT.

This clonotype has only a few counts. This chain links TRBV19 with TRBJ2-5; D is unresolved. Trimming stripped 3 bases from V and 5 bases from J, with 16 bases between. Germline CDR1 and CDR2: LNHDA and SQIVND (reference sequence). The CDR3 sequence is 15 residues long. The CDR3 DNA sequence: TGTGCCAGTAGTATCTTCCGTGGTGTCGGGGAGACCCAGTACTTC. This sequence encodes CASSIFRGVGETQYF.

Many counts were recorded for this clonotype. This chain joins TRBV5-1 and TRBJ2-3; D uncertain. CDR3 length: 14 amino acids. Germline lookup yields CDR1 SGHRS and CDR2 YFSETQ. V was trimmed by 4 bases and J by 1 base, leaving 10 bases between them. This CDR3 reads CASSPFEGTDTQYF. The CDR3 nucleotides read TGCGCCAGCAGCCCATTCGAGGGCACAGATACGCAGTATTTT. Drawing the rest from reference TRBV5-1 and TRBJ2-3, the complete variable domain is KAGVTQTPRYLIKTRGQQVTLSCSPISGHRSVSWYQQTPGQGLQFLFEYFSETQRNKGNFPGRFSGRQFSNSRSEMNVSTLELGDSALYLCASSPFEGTDTQYFGPGTRLTVL.

The table lists this clonotype with many counts. The V call is TRBV20-1, the J call TRBJ2-7; the match to TRBD2 covers 9 bases. Germline V gene sequence: CDR1 DFQATT, CDR2 SNEGSKA (reference sequence). V trimming: 4 bases; J trimming: 2 bases; junction bases outside the gene matches: 9. The CDR3 has 15 amino acids. CDR3 bases: TGCAGTGCTACCTTTGGACTAGCGCGTACCTACGAGCAGTACTTC. Translated, it gives CSATFGLARTYEQYF.